Each of the 25 T cell receptor beta chains below was sequenced from the same sample in a study of metastatic and nonmetastatic thyroid tumors. TCRdb redid the clone calls on the PCR reads using MiXCR. Among more than 40,000 clones listed, approximately 28% were seen once. Thyroid surgery was performed in patients who had received no treatment beforehand. What was sequenced was blood. These receptors all come from a male donor with papillary thyroid cancer or a benign thyroid nodule (not recorded which). Some clones in this sample may be carry-over from other donors' samples.

This clone came up many times. The chain uses TRBV3-1 and TRBJ1-1; 7 bases align to TRBD1. The CDR3 extends over 16 amino acids. Unmatched junction bases numbered 4, after V lost 0 bases and J lost 0 bases. Germline V CDR1 and CDR2: LGHDT, YNNKEL (reference sequence). This CDR3 is CASSQEGQYMNTEAFF. In nucleotides, the CDR3 is TGTGCCAGCAGCCAAGAGGGACAGTACATGAACACTGAAGCTTTCTTT.

This clone was recorded a few times. V and J are TRBV6-1 and TRBJ2-1; the match to TRBD2 covers 13 bases. Germline V gene sequence: CDR1 MNHNS, CDR2 SASEGT. The CDR3 is made up of 15 amino acids. The V segment lost 5 bases and the J segment 7 bases; nucleotides outside the gene matches: 5. As DNA, the CDR3 is TGTGCCAGCAGTTGGACTAGCGGGAGAAGGAATGAGCAGTTCTTC. It translates to CASSWTSGRRNEQFF.

The V gene is TRBV14, the J gene TRBJ2-1; TRBD1 matches 10 bases. The CDR3 contains 14 residues. Germline CDR1 and CDR2: SGHDN and FVKESK. The trim removed 6 bases at V and 9 bases at J, leaving 8 bases unmatched. The CDR3 DNA reads as TGTGCCAGCAGAGAGGGACAGGGGACCATTGAGCAGTTCTTC. It is translated as CASREGQGTIEQFF.

The CDR3: CASSRQSVQVYEQYF. The CDR3 DNA sequence: TGTGCCAGCAGCAGGCAATCCGTACAGGTCTACGAGCAGTACTTC. This rearrangement joins TRBV7-6 to TRBJ2-7; tentatively, D is TRBD1 (5 bases). The ends were cut back, 5 bases at V and 3 bases at J, with 17 bases in the middle. The CDR3 is made up of 15 amino acids. Germline loops: CDR1 SGHVS, CDR2 FNYEAQ.

Ten or more counts support this clone. V is TRBV19 and J is TRBJ1-4, with 9 bases identical to TRBD1. Germline CDR1 reads LNHDA; CDR2 reads SQIVND (reference sequence). Trimming took 6 bases from V and 7 from J; bases not matched to a gene: 6. This CDR3 region has 14 residues. The CDR3 protein is CASSTGGWSEKLFF. The CDR3 DNA reads TGTGCCAGTAGCACAGGGGGCTGGAGTGAAAAACTGTTTTTT.

This clone was counted only a few times. V and J are TRBV24-1 and TRBJ2-5; 8 bases line up with TRBD2. The CDR3 has 15 residues. V lost 9 bases, J lost 3 bases, and 11 bases stayed unmatched. Germline loops: CDR1 KGHDR, CDR2 SFDVKD. In nucleotides, the CDR3 is TGTGCCACCTCGGGGTTGGGAGCGGGGGAAGAGACCCAGTACTTC. Protein sequence: CATSGLGAGEETQYF.

About this clone: The junction and the germline gene differ at one end; a read error may be behind it. The chain links TRBV20-1 to TRBJ1-1, with 8 bases identical to TRBD1. Germline assignment: CDR1 DFQATT and CDR2 SNEGSKA (reference sequence). The CDR3 consists of 16 residues. The CDR3 nucleotides are TGCAGTGCTAGAGATTTCGGGCGACAGGGGAAATCTGAAGGTTTCTTT. It translates to CSARDFGRQGKSEGFF.

This clone has only one observation. The rearrangement joins TRBV30 to TRBJ2-2; D gene uncertain. Trimming shortened V by 4 bases and J by 10 bases, and 16 bases separated the two germline ends. Germline V CDR1 and CDR2: GTSNPN, SVGIG (reference sequence). CDR3 length equals 13 residues. This CDR3 reads CAWIPDSPVELFF. The CDR3 DNA reads TGTGCCTGGATTCCCGACTCACCCGTGGAGCTGTTTTTT.

Relative to its sample, this clone is medium-sized. The chain uses TRBV6-2 or TRBV6-3 and TRBJ2-7; 8 bases match TRBD2. J lost 2 bases, V lost 5 bases, and 11 bases had no gene match. Germline lookup yields CDR1 MNHEY and CDR2 SVGEGT. CDR3 length: 16 amino acids. In DNA, the CDR3 is TGTGCCAGCAGTCACGGAGTAGCGGGGTTTGCCTACGAGCAGTACTTC. It yields the protein CASSHGVAGFAYEQYF.

This clone was recorded many times. This chain uses TRBV2 with TRBJ1-6; D is possibly TRBD1 (5 bases). CDR1 is SNHLY, CDR2 FYNNEI, per germline. Trimming removed 7 bases from V and 7 bases from J, with 11 bases in between. This CDR3 spans 13 amino acids. This chain's CDR3 is CASKGDGNSPLHF. DNA of the CDR3: TGTGCCAGCAAAGGGGACGGGAATTCACCCCTCCACTTT.

The chain is built from TRBV6-2 or TRBV6-3 and TRBJ1-2; D is unresolved. Germline loops: CDR1 MNHEY, CDR2 SVGEGT. The CDR3 has 13 amino acids. V was pared by 3 bases and J by 8 bases, with 13 bases between. In DNA, the CDR3 is TGTGCCAGCAGTTATTCCAGCTCAGGAGGCTACACCTTC. Translated, it gives CASSYSSSGGYTF.

The chain carries TRBV7-3 and TRBJ1-1, with D possibly TRBD1 on 5 matching bases. Germline V CDR1 and CDR2: SGHTA, FQGTGA. The CDR3 consists of 13 residues. Trimming cost V 3 bases and J 8 bases, with 13 bases left between them. In DNA, the CDR3 is TGTGCCAGCAGCTTGGGCCTTAACAGGGAAGCTTTCTTT. Its translation: CASSLGLNREAFF.

This clone was picked up many times. V is TRBV11-2 and J is TRBJ2-1; D gene ambiguous. This CDR3 region has 13 residues. Germline V gene sequence: CDR1 SGHAT, CDR2 FQNNGV. Between the trimmed V and J ends, which lost 1 base and 5 bases, there was a span of 6 bases. The CDR3 is CASSLGPNNEQFF. In nucleotides, the CDR3 is TGTGCCAGCAGCTTAGGGCCAAACAATGAGCAGTTCTTC.

This clone was seen a handful of times. This sequence may be a read error, since a much larger clone differs from it by one base. The chain links TRBV7-9 to TRBJ1-1, with TRBD1 identical over 7 bases. Germline assignment: CDR1 SEHNR and CDR2 FQNEAQ (reference sequence). The ends lost 8 bases at V and 12 bases at J; junction bases unmatched: 15. The CDR3 has 13 amino acids. The CDR3 loop is CASDATGTAGTFF. Here the CDR3 DNA reads TGTGCCAGCGACGCGACCGGGACAGCCGGAACTTTCTTT.

This clone has a count of ten or more. The genes are TRBV7-9 and TRBJ1-4, with a tentative D call TRBD1 (6 bases). In germline, CDR1 is SEHNR, CDR2 FQNEAQ (reference sequence). The CDR3 is 16 amino acids. V was clipped by 3 bases and J by 8 bases, with 19 bases between them. CDR3: CASSFGQIPMREKLFF. The CDR3 DNA follows: TGTGCCAGCAGCTTCGGACAGATCCCTATGAGAGAAAAACTGTTTTTT.

CDR3 bases: TGCAGTGCTAGAGTCTCCGGAAACTATGGCTACACCTTC. Protein: CSARVSGNYGYTF. The gene calls are TRBV20-1 and TRBJ1-2, with no clear D. This CDR3 has 13 residues. V gave up 1 base and J gave up 2 bases, with 8 bases separating them. Germline CDR1 reads DFQATT; CDR2 reads SNEGSKA (reference sequence).

This clone was observed many times. The chain combines TRBV9 with TRBJ2-7; 8 bases are a match to TRBD2. Germline-derived CDR1 and CDR2 are SGDLS and YYNGEE. The CDR3 has 15 residues. The V segment lost 0 bases and the J segment 2 bases; nucleotides outside the gene matches: 4. CDR3 sequence reads: CASSVDSGATYEQYF. The CDR3 bases are TGTGCCAGCAGCGTAGATAGCGGGGCTACCTACGAGCAGTACTTC.

The V call is TRBV5-6, the J call TRBJ1-2; D is undetermined. Germline V gene sequence: CDR1 SGHDT, CDR2 YYEEEE. V was trimmed by 0 bases and J by 7 bases, leaving 13 bases between them. CDR3 size: 14 residues. Here the CDR3 reads CASSLGRGVGGYTF. The CDR3 nucleotides read TGTGCCAGCAGCTTGGGGCGCGGGGTAGGTGGCTACACCTTC. Supplemented by reference TRBV5-6 and TRBJ1-2, the full variable domain reads DAGVTQSPTHLIKTRGQQVTLRCSPKSGHDTVSWYQQALGQGPQFIFQYYEEEERQRGNFPDRFSGHQFPNYSSELNVNALLLGDSALYLCASSLGRGVGGYTFGSGTRLTVV.

The gene calls are TRBV20-1 and TRBJ1-2; 7 bases are a match to TRBD1. Trimming took 4 bases from V and 9 from J; bases not matched to a gene: 5. The CDR3 extends over 11 amino acids. CDR1 is DFQATT and CDR2 is SNEGSKA in the germline V gene (reference sequence). The CDR3 loop reads CSAIDRVCYTF. The CDR3 bases are TGCAGTGCTATTGACAGGGTTTGCTACACCTTC.

Points on this clone: Compared with germline, one end of the junction differs, possibly owing to a read error. The rearrangement joins TRBV28 to TRBJ2-5; the D gene is possibly TRBD1 (6 bases). There are 15 residues in the CDR3. Germline CDR1 MDHEN, CDR2 SYDVKM. CDR3 sequence reads: CSSRTEGGRQETQYF. The DNA for the CDR3 is TGTTCCAGCAGGACAGAAGGGGGAAGACAAGAGACCCAGTACTTC.

This clone showed up just a few times. The gene calls are TRBV20-1 and TRBJ2-7; 8 nucleotides agree with TRBD1. After removal of 3 bases from V and 7 bases from J, the junction contained 11 bases not matched to a gene. The CDR3 covers 14 residues. Germline V gives CDR1 DFQATT, CDR2 SNEGSKA (reference sequence). Written as DNA, the CDR3 is TGCAGTGCTAGTCGGGGACAGGCCCGCCTGGAGCAGTACTTC. Its protein is CSASRGQARLEQYF.

This clone was seen many times. This chain links TRBV5-1 with TRBJ2-3; D ambiguous. In germline, CDR1 is SGHRS, CDR2 YFSETQ. This CDR3 is 15 amino acids long. Trimming removed 2 bases from V and 0 bases from J, with 10 bases in between. For the CDR3, the DNA is TGCGCCAGCAGCTTTGAGAATCCTAGCACAGATACGCAGTATTTT. It translates to CASSFENPSTDTQYF.

This clone was counted at least ten times. The conserved phenylalanine or tryptophan normally closing the CDR3 is absent here, so this likely arose from a read error. No DNA is shown, since the ends of the CDR3 on it are uncertain; the CDR3 is the one TCRdb lists. The CDR3 is CASSLAEATPY. This chain connects TRBV7-8 to TRBJ1-2. Termini included, the CDR3 measures 11 amino acids. Germline V CDR1 and CDR2: SGHVS, FQNEAQ.

The genes are TRBV6-1 and TRBJ2-3, with no clear D. V shed 1 base and J shed 3 bases, with 8 bases lying between them. The CDR3 sequence is 14 residues long. Germline V gene data show CDR1 as MNHNS and CDR2 as SASEGT. In DNA, the CDR3 is TGTGCCAGCAGTGAAGACCGCGGAACAGATACGCAGTATTTT. This codes for CASSEDRGTDTQYF.

This clone showed up many times. CDR3 amino acids: CASSRQGANTGELFF. DNA for the CDR3: TGTGCCAGCAGCAGGCAGGGGGCTAACACCGGGGAGCTGTTTTTT. The chain couples TRBV11-1 to TRBJ2-2, with TRBD1 matching 8 bases. CDR1 SGHAT and CDR2 FQDESV come from the germline V gene (reference sequence). V shed 5 bases, J shed 2 bases, and the junction held 4 bases outside the gene matches. The CDR3 consists of 15 residues.